These 15 T cell receptor beta chains were all obtained from the same sample, sequenced in a study of cytomegalovirus exposure and HLA in healthy donors. The PCR made use of 60 Vbeta and 13 Jbeta primers. The table came from immunoSEQ multiplex PCR; TCRdb's copy has only in-frame clones and leaves some out. The sample records under 150,000 clones, roughly 80% being singletons. Specimen: PBMCs. The receptors were sampled from a boy under 10 years old in good health and CMV-seronegative.

This clone occurred a few times. CDR3 nucleotides: TGTGCCAGCAGTTTAGAGGCACGGGGTGGTGGTGAAGCTTTCTTT. This translates into CASSLEARGGGEAFF. This chain connects TRBV27 to TRBJ1-1; D gene unclear. Germline V gene sequence: CDR1 MNHEY, CDR2 SMNVEV (reference sequence). Trimming removed 2 bases from V and 7 bases from J, with 17 bases in between. This CDR3 region has 15 residues.

The J gene is TRBJ1-2, the V gene TRBV27; weak D call: TRBD1 (6 bases). V was pared by 5 bases and J by 2 bases, with 12 bases between. CDR3 length: 14 amino acids. CDR1 and CDR2 (germline): MNHEY, SMNVEV (reference sequence). The chain's CDR3 is CASSLTGMNYGYTF. In nucleotides, the CDR3 is TGTGCCAGCAGTCTCACAGGGATGAACTATGGCTACACCTTC.

V and J are TRBV14 and TRBJ2-4; D might be TRBD2 (5 bases). Germline V CDR1 and CDR2: SGHDN, FVKESK. V shed 3 bases and J shed 0 bases, with 9 bases lying between them. This CDR3 has 15 amino acids. CDR3 DNA: TGTGCCAGCAGCCACACGACTATAGCCAAAAACATTCAGTACTTC. It yields the protein CASSHTTIAKNIQYF.

The genes are TRBV7-3 and TRBJ2-3, with D perhaps matching TRBD2 (5 bases). The CDR3 contains 14 residues. Germline loops: CDR1 SGHTA, CDR2 FQGTGA. Trimming took off 3 bases at V and 0 bases at J, with 7 bases between the two ends. In nucleotides, the CDR3 is TGTGCCAGCAGCTTTCGGACTAGCACAGATACGCAGTATTTT. This translates into CASSFRTSTDTQYF. Complete variable domain (other parts from reference TRBV7-3 and TRBJ2-3): GAGVSQTPSNKVTEKGKYVELRCDPISGHTALYWYRQSLGQGPEFLIYFQGTGAADDSGLPNDRFFAVRPEGSVSTLKIQRTERGDSAVYLCASSFRTSTDTQYFGPGTRLTVL.

Only one count was recorded for this clone. This chain joins TRBV18 and TRBJ2-5, with a possible D match to TRBD2 (5 bases). Per the germline V gene, CDR1 is KGHSH and CDR2 is LQKENI. The CDR3 is made up of 13 amino acids. The V gene lost 5 bases and the J gene lost 1 base, with 8 bases spanning the gap. The CDR3 is CASSLGVQETQYF. The DNA for the CDR3 is TGTGCCAGCTCATTGGGAGTCCAAGAGACCCAGTACTTC.

The chain joins TRBV13 to TRBJ1-3; no clear D gene. Germline CDR1 reads PRHDT; CDR2 reads FYEKMQ (reference sequence). Trimming cost V 3 bases and J 0 bases, with 6 bases left between them. The CDR3 totals 14 residues. CDR3 nucleotides: TGTGCCAGCAGCTTCGAGAACTCTGGAAACACCATATATTTT. It is translated as CASSFENSGNTIYF.

Of note for this clone: Other DNA variants within this sample encode the same CDR3. The rearrangement links TRBV5-1 to TRBJ2-7; TRBD1 aligns across 7 bases. Germline V gene data show CDR1 as SGHRS and CDR2 as YFSETQ. The CDR3 runs to 17 residues. V shed 0 bases, J shed 2 bases, and the junction held 11 bases outside the gene matches. DNA for the CDR3: TGCGCCAGCAGCTTGGCCCCTATCCGGACAGGCCCCTACGAGCAGTACTTC. This translates into CASSLAPIRTGPYEQYF.

V is TRBV9 and J is TRBJ2-3, with a tentative D call TRBD2 (5 bases). The V gene's germline CDR1 is SGDLS and CDR2 YYNGEE. The germline V and J ends were trimmed by 0 bases and 6 bases, with 14 bases remaining between them. This CDR3 has 15 residues. CDR3: CASSVGGSVADTQYF. The DNA of the CDR3 is TGTGCCAGCAGCGTAGGTGGTTCGGTAGCGGATACGCAGTATTTT.

Only a few counts were recorded for this clone. The chain uses TRBV15 and TRBJ2-5; possibly TRBD1 for D (6 bases). Germline V gene lookup returns CDR1 LNHNV and CDR2 YYDKDF (reference sequence). Trimming pared 0 bases from V and 3 bases from J, leaving 11 bases between. The CDR3 covers 15 residues. CDR3 sequence reads: CATSRDLGQEETQYF. DNA of the CDR3: TGTGCCACCAGCAGAGATTTGGGACAAGAAGAGACCCAGTACTTC.

This sequence joins TRBV14 and TRBJ2-7; D not resolved. Trimming took off 2 bases at V and 3 bases at J, with 11 bases between the two ends. The CDR3 spans 14 residues. Germline V gives CDR1 SGHDN, CDR2 FVKESK. This chain's CDR3 is CASSQWSGLYEQYF. The CDR3 DNA is TGTGCCAGCAGCCAATGGTCCGGTCTCTACGAGCAGTACTTC.

The V and J genes are TRBV27 and TRBJ1-2; D is possibly TRBD1 (6 bases). Per germline, CDR1 MNHEY and CDR2 SMNVEV (reference sequence). CDR3 size: 13 residues. The V gene lost 5 bases and the J gene lost 7 bases, with 14 bases spanning the gap. CDR3 region: CASSRQVFGGYTF. In nucleotides, the CDR3 is TGTGCCAGCAGTCGACAGGTCTTTGGTGGCTACACCTTC.

The chain uses TRBV10-3 and TRBJ2-7; TRBD1 matches at 7 bases. CDR3 size: 16 residues. J gave up 4 bases and V 3 bases, and 12 bases lay outside the gene matches. The germline V gene has CDR1 ENHRY and CDR2 SYGVKD. CDR3 coding DNA: TGTGCCATCAGTGACCCGCGACGGGACAGACTTTACGAGCAGTACTTC. It encodes CAISDPRRDRLYEQYF.

V usage is TRBV19 and J usage is TRBJ2-3, with 7 positions matching TRBD1. Germline loops: CDR1 LNHDA, CDR2 SQIVND (reference sequence). V shed 2 bases, J shed 6 bases, and the junction held 8 bases outside the gene matches. The CDR3 is 15 amino acids. CDR3 sequence reads: CASSIRDRAIDTQYF. The CDR3 DNA sequence: TGTGCCAGTAGTATACGAGACAGGGCGATCGATACGCAGTATTTT. Filled out from reference TRBV19 and TRBJ2-3, the complete variable domain reads DGGITQSPKYLFRKEGQNVTLSCEQNLNHDAMYWYRQDPGQGLRLIYYSQIVNDFQKGDIAEGYSVSREKKESFPLTVTSAQKNPTAFYLCASSIRDRAIDTQYFGPGTRLTVL.

The rearrangement joins TRBV27 to TRBJ2-2; a possible D gene is TRBD2 (6 bases). The CDR3 has 15 amino acids. Between the trimmed V and J ends, which lost 5 bases and 4 bases, there was a span of 14 bases. The germline V gene has CDR1 MNHEY and CDR2 SMNVEV (reference sequence). CDR3 nucleotides: TGTGCCAGCAGTCTACGAAGGGACTTCACCGGGGAGCTGTTTTTT. It yields the protein CASSLRRDFTGELFF.

This chain joins TRBV2 and TRBJ1-2, with D possibly matching TRBD1 (5 bases). The CDR3 loop spans 15 amino acids. Germline V gives CDR1 SNHLY, CDR2 FYNNEI. V was shortened by 7 bases and J by 8 bases, with 23 bases between the two germline ends. The CDR3 DNA reads TGTGCCAGCACTTCGGGGGTACGTGGGGAGGGAGGCTACACCTTC. Translation: CASTSGVRGEGGYTF.